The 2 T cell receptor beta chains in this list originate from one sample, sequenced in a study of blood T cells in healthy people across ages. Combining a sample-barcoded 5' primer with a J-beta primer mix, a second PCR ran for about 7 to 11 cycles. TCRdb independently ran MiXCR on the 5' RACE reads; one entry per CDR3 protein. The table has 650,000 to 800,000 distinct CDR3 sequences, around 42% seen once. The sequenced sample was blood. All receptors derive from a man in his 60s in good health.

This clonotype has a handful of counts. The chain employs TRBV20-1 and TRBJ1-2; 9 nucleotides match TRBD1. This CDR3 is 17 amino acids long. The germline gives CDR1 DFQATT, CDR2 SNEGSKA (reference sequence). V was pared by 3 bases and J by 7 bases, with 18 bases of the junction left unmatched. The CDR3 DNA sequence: TGCAGTGCTAGTAGTTCTGCGGTGGGACAGGGCTTATTTGGCTACACCTTC. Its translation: CSASSSAVGQGLFGYTF.

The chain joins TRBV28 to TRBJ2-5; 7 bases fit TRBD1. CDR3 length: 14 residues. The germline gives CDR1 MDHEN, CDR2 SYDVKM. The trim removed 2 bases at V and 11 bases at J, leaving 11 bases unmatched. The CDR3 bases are TGTGCCAGCAGTTTAAGGGGGCCAACCTACGGGCAGTACTTC. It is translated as CASSLRGPTYGQYF. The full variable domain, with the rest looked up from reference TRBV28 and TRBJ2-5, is DVKVTQSSRYLVKRTGEKVFLECVQDMDHENMFWYRQDPGLGLRLIYFSYDVKMKEKGDIPEGYSVSREKKERFSLILESASTNQTSMYLCASSLRGPTYGQYFGPGTRLLVL.